This T cell receptor (beta chain) was captured in a study of monozygotic twins with inflammatory bowel disease. Germline V gives CDR1 SGHAT, CDR2 FQDESV (reference sequence). The CDR3 covers 18 residues. The authors used approximately 3.5 ug of total RNA per TCR library. Each sample's cDNA came from eight separate reactions. TCRdb reprocessed the 5' RACE reads and stores each CDR3 protein as one record, lacking DNA. This sample's table has approximately 330,000 distinct CDR3 sequences. J is TRBJ2-7 and V is TRBV11-1; TCRdb lists TRBD1, though no DNA is available to test this call. This TCR was recovered from a human donor with ulcerative colitis or Crohn's disease, or a healthy co-twin of an affected twin (not recorded which). The sample was blood. The CDR3 sequence: CASSSGTIPAGSSYEQYF.